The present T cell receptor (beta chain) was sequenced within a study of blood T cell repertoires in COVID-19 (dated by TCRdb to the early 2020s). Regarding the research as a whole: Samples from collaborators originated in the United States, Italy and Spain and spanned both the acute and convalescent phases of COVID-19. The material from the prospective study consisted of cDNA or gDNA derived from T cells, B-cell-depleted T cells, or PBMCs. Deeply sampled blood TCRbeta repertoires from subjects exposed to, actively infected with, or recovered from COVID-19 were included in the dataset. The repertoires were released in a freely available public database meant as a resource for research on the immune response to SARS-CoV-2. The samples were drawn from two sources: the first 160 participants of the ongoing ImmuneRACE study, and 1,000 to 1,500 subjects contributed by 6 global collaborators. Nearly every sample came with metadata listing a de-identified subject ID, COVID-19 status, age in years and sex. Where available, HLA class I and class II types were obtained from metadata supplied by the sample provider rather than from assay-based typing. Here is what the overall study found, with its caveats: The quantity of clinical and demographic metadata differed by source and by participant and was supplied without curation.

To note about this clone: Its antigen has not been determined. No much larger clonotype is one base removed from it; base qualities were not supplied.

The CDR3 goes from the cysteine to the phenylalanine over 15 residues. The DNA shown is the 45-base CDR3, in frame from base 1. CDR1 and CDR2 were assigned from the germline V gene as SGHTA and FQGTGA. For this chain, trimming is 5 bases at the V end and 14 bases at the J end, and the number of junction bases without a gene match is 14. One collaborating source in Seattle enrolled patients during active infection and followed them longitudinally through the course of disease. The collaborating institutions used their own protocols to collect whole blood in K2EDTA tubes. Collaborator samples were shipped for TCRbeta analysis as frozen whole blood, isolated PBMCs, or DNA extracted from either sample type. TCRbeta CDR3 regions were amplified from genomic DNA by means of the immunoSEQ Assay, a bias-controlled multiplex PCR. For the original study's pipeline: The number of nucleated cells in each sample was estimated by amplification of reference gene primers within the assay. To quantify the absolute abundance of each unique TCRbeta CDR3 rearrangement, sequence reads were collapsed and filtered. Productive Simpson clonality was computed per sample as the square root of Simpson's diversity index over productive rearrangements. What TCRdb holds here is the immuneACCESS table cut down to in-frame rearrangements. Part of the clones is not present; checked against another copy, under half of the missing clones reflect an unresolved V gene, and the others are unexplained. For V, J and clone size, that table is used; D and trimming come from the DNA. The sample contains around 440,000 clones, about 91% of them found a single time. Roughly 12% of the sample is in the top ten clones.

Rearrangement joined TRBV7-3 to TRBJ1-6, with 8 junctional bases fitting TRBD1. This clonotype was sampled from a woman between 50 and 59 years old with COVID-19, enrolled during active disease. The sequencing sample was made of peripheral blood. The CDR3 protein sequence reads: CASSPGGNPPGALHF. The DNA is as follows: TGTGCCAGCAGCCCAGGGGGCAATCCCCCAGGGGCCCTCCACTTT. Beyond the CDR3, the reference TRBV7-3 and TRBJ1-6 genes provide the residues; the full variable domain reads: GAGVSQTPSNKVTEKGKYVELRCDPISGHTALYWYRQSLGQGPEFLIYFQGTGAADDSGLPNDRFFAVRPEGSVSTLKIQRTERGDSAVYLCASSPGGNPPGALHFGNGTRLTVT.